The present T cell receptor beta chain was sequenced within a study of response to subunit inactivated influenza vaccine. Study-level points and caveats: Seasonal influenza vaccination, on each occasion, was suggested by the authors to recruit few new T cells.

TCRdb redid the calling of the RT-PCR reads with MiXCR, one entry per CDR3 protein. Altogether 650,000 to 800,000 distinct CDR3 sequences are present, over 11% being singletons, with the ten largest covering 5.5% to 7%. Points on this clonotype: No antigen is known for it.

Per germline, CDR1 KGHSH and CDR2 LQKENI. The V gene end was trimmed by 4 bases and the J gene end by 4 bases; junction bases not matched to a gene: 12. The CDR3 runs 17 residues. J is TRBJ1-1 and V is TRBV18, with 10 nucleotides matching TRBD1. The sample was PBMCs from blood, taken roughly 15 days before vaccination. The receptor comes from a man aged 45 to 65 who received an inactivated influenza vaccine. The CDR3 DNA sequence: TGTGCCAGCTCACGTTCCGGGACAGGGGTGAGGGTCACTGAAGCTTTCTTT. Translating it yields CASSRSGTGVRVTEAFF.